This entry features one T cell receptor beta chain sequence. Its matching antigen is unknown. This specimen belongs to a study of monozygotic twins with cystic fibrosis. Only in-frame clones appear in the TCRdb table, and some are missing; sequencing was by immunoSEQ multiplex PCR. The data contain some 21,000 clones, roughly nine tenths of them singletons. Germline CDR1 reads SGHTA; CDR2 reads FQGNSA. The CDR3 sequence is 16 residues long. Trimming shortened V by 1 base and J by 3 bases, and 14 bases separated the two germline ends. Broader study findings: Monozygotic CF twins shared more identical nucleotide clonotypes than unrelated patients.

Material: blood. The TCR was taken from a girl aged 2 to 9 with cystic fibrosis. The chain couples TRBV7-2 to TRBJ2-3, with D perhaps TRBD1 (5 bases). The CDR3 sequence: CASSLGLVPGTDTQYF. CDR3 coding DNA: TGTGCCAGCAGCTTAGGGTTGGTACCAGGGACAGATACGCAGTATTTT. Full variable domain (outside the CDR3, taken from reference TRBV7-2 and TRBJ2-3): GAGVSQSPSNKVTEKGKDVELRCDPISGHTALYWYRQSLGQGLEFLIYFQGNSAPDKSGLPSDRFSAERTGGSVSTLTIQRTQQEDSAVYLCASSLGLVPGTDTQYFGPGTRLTVL.